This T cell receptor beta chain was recorded in a study of read filtering for tumor transcriptome and immune sequencing. Study-wide findings and caveats: In IR-seq, single-read clonotypes were about 80% of clonotypes but around 3.2% of reads. This fraction held mixed bone marrow immune cells after CD138-negative sorting.

From about 400 ng of RNA, a library with molecular barcoded alpha/delta and beta/gamma adaptors was made. TCRdb reanalysed the reads using MiXCR and keeps one entry per CDR3 protein. This sample yields some 140,000 distinct CDR3 sequences, of which around 13% are seen a single time; under 9% belongs to the top ten. This CDR3 is 16 amino acids long. Germline V gene data show CDR1 as SQVTM and CDR2 as ANQGSEA. V was cut by 3 bases and J by 0 bases, with 16 bases left in between. This clonotype was seen many times. Its target is unknown. The sample taken for sequencing was a population of CD138-negative cells sorted from bone marrow. This chain links TRBV29-1 with TRBJ2-3; D perhaps matches TRBD2 (6 bases). This clonotype was sampled from a donor aged 40 or older with multiple myeloma. The CDR3, as DNA: TGCAGCGTTGACTACCTAAGCGGGCCTAGCACAGATACGCAGTATTTT. Its protein is CSVDYLSGPSTDTQYF.